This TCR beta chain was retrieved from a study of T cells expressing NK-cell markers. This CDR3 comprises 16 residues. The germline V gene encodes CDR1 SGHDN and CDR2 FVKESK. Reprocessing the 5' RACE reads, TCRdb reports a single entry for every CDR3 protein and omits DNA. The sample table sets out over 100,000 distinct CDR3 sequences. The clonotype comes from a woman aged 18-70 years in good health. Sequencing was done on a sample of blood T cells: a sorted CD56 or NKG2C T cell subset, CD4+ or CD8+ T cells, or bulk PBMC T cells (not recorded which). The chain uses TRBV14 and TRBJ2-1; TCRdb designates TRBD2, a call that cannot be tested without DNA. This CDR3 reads CASSQLGTASYNEQFF.